This TCR beta chain emerged from a study of shared clonotypes between healthy human individuals. This clone has just a few counts. Germline V gene lookup returns CDR1 SGDLS and CDR2 YYNGEE. This CDR3 is built from 13 residues. Trimming removed 4 bases at V and 10 bases at J, with 15 bases between. Profiling relied on immunoSEQ multiplex PCR, and the TCRdb table lists in-frame clones only, not all of them. The table lists over a million clones, more than 75% of them singletons. Sequencing used memory CD4+ T cells from PBMCs. The subset is: CD45RA-negative fraction. This TCR derives from a man aged 18 to 29 in good health. Some clones in this sample may be carry-over from other donors' samples. This chain connects TRBV9 to TRBJ2-1; D ambiguous. The CDR3 is CASSSLNPREQFF. CDR3 bases: TGTGCCAGCAGCTCCTTAAACCCTAGAGAGCAGTTCTTC.